These T cell receptor beta chains were read from a single sample in a study of CD8+ T cells in alopecia areata. Measured with immunoSEQ multiplex PCR; TCRdb has only the in-frame clones, and not every one. The sample has approximately 150,000 clones, 85% to 90% seen once. The source was CD8+ T cells sorted from blood, collected at week 0. The receptor source for this set is a human donor with alopecia areata. Both conserved end residues are part of each CDR3. A D gene is named only where the DNA matches it firmly. Not every row has a clone size; where given, it reads once, few, many or a size class.

>TRBJ2-5|.|TRBV5-1|.
TGCGCCAGCAGCGGAGGGTCCGAGACCCAGTACTTC
CASSGGSETQYF
>TRBJ1-1|.|TRBV27|.
TGTGCCAGCAGTTTATGGGGCCCGAACACTGAAGCTTTCTTT
CASSLWGPNTEAFF
>TRBJ1-6|.|TRBV7-2|.
TGTGCCAGCAGCCCAGGGGACTCTAATTCACCCCTCCACTTT
CASSPGDSNSPLHF
>TRBJ2-7|TRBD2|TRBV27|once
TGTGCCAGCAGTTTAGCTCCGGGGGGCGAGCAGTACTTC
CASSLAPGGEQYF
>TRBJ2-3|.|TRBV10-2|.
TGCGCCAGCACGGCGAGCTTATTTATCTATACAGATACGCAGTATTTT
CASTASLFIYTDTQYF
>TRBJ2-2|TRBD2|TRBV7-8|.
TGTGCCAGCAGGCCCGGGACTAGCGGGAGGTTAGGCGGGGAGCTGTTTTTT
CASRPGTSGRLGGELFF
>TRBJ1-5|TRBD1|TRBV6-5|.
TGTGCCAGCAGGTCCGGGACAGGGCTAAATCAGCCCCAGCATTTT
CASRSGTGLNQPQHF
>TRBJ2-3|.|TRBV5-6|.
TGTGCCAGCAGCTTGGAGGACTACGGCACGCAGTATTTT
CASSLEDYGTQYF
>TRBJ1-1|.|TRBV14|.
TGTGCCAGCAGCAACCCAGGGTCTGAAGCTTTCTTT
CASSNPGSEAFF
>TRBJ2-2|TRBD2|TRBV6-6|.
TGTGCCAGCAGTTCGGGAGGGTTGAGCTCCGGGGAGCTGTTTTTT
CASSSGGLSSGELFF
>TRBJ1-1|TRBD1|TRBV9|.
TGTGCCAGCAGCCCGGGACAGCTAAACACTGAAGCTTTCTTT
CASSPGQLNTEAFF
>TRBJ1-5|.|TRBV7-9|.
TGTGCCAGCAGCTCCTTCGGGGGGGTGAATCAGCCCCAGCATTTT
CASSSFGGVNQPQHF
>TRBJ2-1|.|TRBV19|.
TGTGCCAGTCGAAAGTACGAGTCCTATTACAATGAGCAGTTCTTC
CASRKYESYYNEQFF
>TRBJ1-1|TRBD1|TRBV14|.
TGTGCCAGCAGCCAACTCGACAGGGGGCTCACTGAAGCTTTCTTT
CASSQLDRGLTEAFF
>TRBJ2-7|TRBD1|TRBV30|.
TGTGCCTGGAGTTTGGACAGGGGGTTATACGAGCAGTACTTC
CAWSLDRGLYEQYF
>TRBJ2-7|TRBD1|TRBV7-8|.
TGTGCCAGCAGCCAACAGGGGTCCTACGAGCAGTACTTC
CASSQQGSYEQYF
>TRBJ1-5|.|TRBV10-3|once
TGTGCCATGGCCCAGTCGGGTCAGCCCCAGCATTTT
CAMAQSGQPQHF
>TRBJ2-5|.|TRBV6-5|.
TGTGCCAGCAAGGCTGAGACCCAGTACTTC
CASKAETQYF
>TRBJ1-2|.|TRBV9|once
TGTGCCAGCAGCGTTCCGGACAGTTACGCCTATGGCTACACCTTC
CASSVPDSYAYGYTF
>TRBJ1-2|.|TRBV19|.
TGTGCCAGTAGTAGCTCGCCTCTGGATGGCTACACCTTC
CASSSSPLDGYTF
>TRBJ2-4|.|TRBV28|.
TGTGCCAGCAGTTCCGGGTTCAACGAGGCCAAAAACATTCAGTACTTC
CASSSGFNEAKNIQYF
>TRBJ2-4|TRBD2|TRBV29-1|.
TGCAGCGTAGGACTAGCGGGAGACATTCAGTACTTC
CSVGLAGDIQYF
>TRBJ1-1|.|TRBV29-1|few
TGCAGCGTCCCCGTGGGGGGAGCTTTCTTT
CSVPVGGAFF
>TRBJ2-1|.|TRBV7-9|.
TGTGCCAGCAGCTTCCATGAGCAGTTCTTC
CASSFHEQFF
>TRBJ2-1|.|TRBV9|.
TGTGCCAGCAGCGTTACGGGAAATGAGCAGTTCTTC
CASSVTGNEQFF
>TRBJ1-2|.|TRBV29-1|.
TGCAGCGTTGAAGTGAGAATTTGGTCCCGCGGTGATTTTAACTATGGCTACACCTTC
CSVEVRIWSRGDFNYGYTF